This TCR beta chain was profiled in a study of neurological immune-mediated disorders. One entry per CDR3 protein, called by TCRdb with MiXCR from the 5' RACE reads. The sample has some 57,000 distinct CDR3 sequences, under 5% seen once. Trimming left V 0 bases short and J 4 bases short, with 7 bases between. The CDR3 extends over 14 amino acids. Germline values: CDR1 ENHRY, CDR2 SYGVKD. This clonotype was counted at least ten times. The sequenced material came from PBMCs. This receptor was identified in a woman aged 45 to 65 with multiple sclerosis. The J gene is TRBJ2-1, the V gene TRBV10-3; weak D call: TRBD2 (5 bases). The CDR3 sequence is CAISESGDYNEQFF. CDR3 DNA: TGTGCCATCAGTGAGTCCGGGGATTACAATGAGCAGTTCTTC.